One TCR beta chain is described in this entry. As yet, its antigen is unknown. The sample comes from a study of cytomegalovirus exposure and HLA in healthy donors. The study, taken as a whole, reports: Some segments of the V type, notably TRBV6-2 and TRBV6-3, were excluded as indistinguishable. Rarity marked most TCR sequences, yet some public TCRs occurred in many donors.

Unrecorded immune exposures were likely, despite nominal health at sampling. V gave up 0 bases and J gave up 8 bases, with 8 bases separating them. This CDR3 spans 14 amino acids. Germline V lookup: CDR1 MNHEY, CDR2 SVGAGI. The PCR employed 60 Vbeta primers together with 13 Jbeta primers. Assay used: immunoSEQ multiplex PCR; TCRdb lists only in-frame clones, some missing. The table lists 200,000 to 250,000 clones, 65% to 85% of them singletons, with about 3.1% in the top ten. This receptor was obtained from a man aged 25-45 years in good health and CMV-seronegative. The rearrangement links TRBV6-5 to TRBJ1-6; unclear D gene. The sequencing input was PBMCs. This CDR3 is CASSYSSSYSPLHF. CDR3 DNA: TGTGCCAGCAGTTACTCGTCCAGTTATTCACCCCTCCACTTT.